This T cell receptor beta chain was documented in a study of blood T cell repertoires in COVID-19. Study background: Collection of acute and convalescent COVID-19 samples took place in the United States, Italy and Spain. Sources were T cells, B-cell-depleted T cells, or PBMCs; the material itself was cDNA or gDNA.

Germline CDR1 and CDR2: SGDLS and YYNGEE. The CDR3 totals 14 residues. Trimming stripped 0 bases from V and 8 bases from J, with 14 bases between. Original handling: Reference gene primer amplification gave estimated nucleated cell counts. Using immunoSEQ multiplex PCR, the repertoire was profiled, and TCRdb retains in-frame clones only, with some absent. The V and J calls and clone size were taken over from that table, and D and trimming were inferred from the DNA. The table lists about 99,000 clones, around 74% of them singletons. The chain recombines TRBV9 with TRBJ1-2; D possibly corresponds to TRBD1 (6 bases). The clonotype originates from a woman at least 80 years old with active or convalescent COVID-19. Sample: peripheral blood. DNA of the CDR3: TGTGCCAGCAGCGTAGGGGCTACAGGGTCAGGCTACACCTTC. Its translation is CASSVGATGSGYTF.